A single sample gave rise to the 29 T cell receptor beta chains below, sequenced in a study of chemoradiotherapy in HPV16-positive cancers. Clones were read by immunoSEQ multiplex PCR, and TCRdb kept only the in-frame ones, dropping some. The table records over 15,000 clones, approximately 89% of them present only once. The sample consisted of blood, taken from a patient who underwent chemoradiotherapy. Every receptor here comes from a human donor with HPV-associated anogenital cancer.

V and J are TRBV28 and TRBJ2-7; 7 bases fit TRBD2. CDR1 MDHEN and CDR2 SYDVKM come from the germline V gene. CDR3 size: 15 residues. V was clipped by 4 bases and J by 2 bases; unmatched bases: 8. CDR3 loop: CASSSLAGLAYEQYF. The CDR3, as DNA: TGTGCCAGCAGTTCCTTAGCGGGCCTTGCCTACGAGCAGTACTTC. The whole variable domain, filled in from reference TRBV28 and TRBJ2-7, reads DVKVTQSSRYLVKRTGEKVFLECVQDMDHENMFWYRQDPGLGLRLIYFSYDVKMKEKGDIPEGYSVSREKKERFSLILESASTNQTSMYLCASSSLAGLAYEQYFGPGTRLTVT.

J is TRBJ2-5 and V is TRBV4-1; perhaps TRBD2 as D (5 bases). The V end lost 2 bases, the J end lost 5 bases, and 15 bases lay between the germline ends. The CDR3 runs to 15 residues. Germline V CDR1 and CDR2: MGHRA, YSYEKL. The CDR3 nucleotides are TGCGCCAGCAGCCAACTCGAAGGACTTGGGGAGACCCAGTACTTC. Translation gives CASSQLEGLGETQYF.

The genes are TRBV27 and TRBJ2-2; 7 bases are shared with TRBD1. From germline, CDR1 is MNHEY and CDR2 SMNVEV (reference sequence). The CDR3 totals 17 residues. V was pared by 3 bases and J by 5 bases, with 12 bases of the junction left unmatched. CDR3: CASSLSRGYLVTGELFF. As DNA, the CDR3 is TGTGCCAGCAGTTTGAGCAGGGGGTATCTCGTAACCGGGGAGCTGTTTTTT.

This clone was seen a few times. V usage is TRBV6-1 and J usage is TRBJ2-7; D possibly corresponds to TRBD1 (7 bases). V was shortened by 5 bases and J by 3 bases, with 14 bases between the two germline ends. Germline V gene data show CDR1 as MNHNS and CDR2 as SASEGT. The CDR3 extends over 14 amino acids. The CDR3 nucleotides read TGTGCCAGCAGTCGGGCAGGGGGAGGCTACGAGCAGTACTTC. This encodes CASSRAGGGYEQYF.

The J gene is TRBJ1-2, the V gene TRBV5-1, with D hard to call. Germline assignment: CDR1 SGHRS and CDR2 YFSETQ. V was trimmed by 0 bases and J by 8 bases, leaving 14 bases between them. The CDR3 is 14 residues long. Written as DNA, the CDR3 is TGCGCCAGCAGCTTGGGAGGGCATCTCGACGGCTACACCTTC. As protein: CASSLGGHLDGYTF.

The gene calls are TRBV6-1 and TRBJ2-6; 7 bases are a match to TRBD2. The junction had 1 base not matched to a gene; V was cut back by 9 bases and J by 2 bases. CDR3 length: 13 amino acids. Germline CDR1 is MNHNS and CDR2 is SASEGT. The CDR3, as DNA: TGTGCCAGTGGGGGGGCTGGGGCCAACGTCCTGACTTTC. Translated: CASGGAGANVLTF.

With respect to this clone: Mismatch with germline at one junction end may stem from a read error. The chain links TRBV7-2 to TRBJ1-2; perhaps TRBD1 as D (5 bases). The CDR3 runs to 15 residues. Germline V gene sequence: CDR1 SGHTA, CDR2 FQGNSA. The CDR3 spells CASSLVAGSPYSYTF. The CDR3 DNA sequence: TGTGCCAGCAGCTTAGTTGCAGGGAGCCCCTATAGCTACACCTTC.

The CDR3 protein is CASGPPPGQGGYNEQFF. The CDR3 DNA sequence: TGTGCTAGTGGTCCGCCTCCGGGACAGGGGGGCTACAATGAGCAGTTCTTC. The gene calls are TRBV12-5 and TRBJ2-1, with TRBD1 matching 11 bases. J lost 3 bases, V lost 5 bases, and 9 bases had no gene match. The germline V gene has CDR1 LGHNT and CDR2 FRNRAP. The CDR3 runs to 17 residues. Full variable domain (outside the CDR3, taken from reference TRBV12-5 and TRBJ2-1): DARVTQTPRHKVTEMGQEVTMRCQPILGHNTVFWYRQTMMQGLELLAYFRNRAPLDDSGMPKDRFSAEMPDATLATLKIQPSEPRDSAVYFCASGPPPGQGGYNEQFFGPGTRLTVL.

The chain has TRBV9 and TRBJ2-5; 10 nucleotides line up with TRBD2. The CDR3 is made up of 15 amino acids. The germline CDR1 and CDR2 sequences are SGDLS and YYNGEE. V was clipped by 4 bases and J by 4 bases; unmatched bases: 7. CDR3 sequence: CASSFRTSGGETQYF. CDR3 in DNA: TGTGCCAGCAGCTTTAGGACTAGCGGCGGAGAGACCCAGTACTTC.

This chain uses TRBV15 with TRBJ1-6; no definite D call. The germline V and J ends were trimmed by 1 base and 7 bases, with 8 bases remaining between them. CDR1 LNHNV and CDR2 YYDKDF come from the germline V gene (reference sequence). The CDR3 loop spans 14 amino acids. CDR3 sequence (DNA): TGTGCCACCAGCAGAGTGGCAGAGAATTCACCCCTCCACTTT. Its translation: CATSRVAENSPLHF.

The rearrangement links TRBV6-1 to TRBJ1-3, with no clear D. Germline CDR1 is MNHNS and CDR2 is SASEGT. V gave up 0 bases and J gave up 4 bases, with 10 bases separating them. This CDR3 has 15 amino acids. CDR3 nucleotides: TGTGCCAGCAGTGAAGCAGCGAGCTCCGGAAACACCATATATTTT. Translated, it gives CASSEAASSGNTIYF.

V and J are TRBV14 and TRBJ2-3, with a weak D call TRBD2 (6 bases). The CDR3 has 15 amino acids. Germline V CDR1 and CDR2: SGHDN, FVKESK. The V and J ends lost 2 bases and 3 bases respectively, with 12 bases between them. The CDR3 DNA sequence: TGTGCCAGCAGCCAACTGGGGGGAGGAACAGATACGCAGTATTTT. Translation: CASSQLGGGTDTQYF. Complete variable domain (other parts from reference TRBV14 and TRBJ2-3): EAGVTQFPSHSVIEKGQTVTLRCDPISGHDNLYWYRRVMGKEIKFLLHFVKESKQDESGMPNNRFLAERTGGTYSTLKVQPAELEDSGVYFCASSQLGGGTDTQYFGPGTRLTVL.

The chain is built from TRBV29-1 and TRBJ2-3, with 11 bases aligning to TRBD2. V dropped 6 bases and J dropped 2; count of bases not matched to a gene: 1. Per germline, CDR1 SQVTM and CDR2 ANQGSEA. This CDR3 is 13 amino acids long. CDR3 loop: CSVLAGVTDTQYF. CDR3 DNA: TGCAGCGTACTAGCGGGAGTCACAGATACGCAGTATTTT.

The V and J genes are TRBV6-6 and TRBJ1-1; no definite D call. V shed 0 bases and J shed 5 bases, with 7 bases lying between them. The CDR3 is made up of 13 amino acids. From germline, CDR1 is MNHNY and CDR2 SVGAGI (reference sequence). CDR3 in DNA: TGTGCCAGCAGTTACTCGATGCGGACTGAAGCTTTCTTT. Translated: CASSYSMRTEAFF.

The chain employs TRBV28 and TRBJ2-2; TRBD2 is a possible D gene (5 bases). The length of the CDR3 is 12 residues. The V end was cut by 2 bases, the J end by 11 bases, with 9 bases between. The germline V gene has CDR1 MDHEN and CDR2 SYDVKM. CDR3 sequence: CASSLSGRELFF. For the CDR3, the DNA is TGTGCCAGCAGTTTAAGCGGAAGAGAGCTGTTTTTT.

This chain links TRBV27 with TRBJ1-1, with TRBD1 as a possible D gene (5 bases). The CDR3 loop spans 15 amino acids. V lost 6 bases to trimming and J lost 0 bases, with 14 bases between them. Germline-derived CDR1 and CDR2 are MNHEY and SMNVEV (reference sequence). CDR3 in amino acids: CASRQAGGMNTEAFF. CDR3 nucleotides: TGTGCCAGCAGGCAAGCGGGGGGAATGAACACTGAAGCTTTCTTT.

This clone showed up just a few times. The genes are TRBV6-5 and TRBJ1-2; 7 bases map to TRBD1. The CDR3 extends over 13 amino acids. Germline V gives CDR1 MNHEY, CDR2 SVGAGI. V was clipped by 2 bases and J by 10 bases; unmatched bases: 7. Here the CDR3 reads CASSYRDRDVYTF. CDR3 DNA sequence: TGTGCCAGCAGTTACCGCGACAGGGACGTCTACACCTTC.

In nucleotides, the CDR3 is TGTGCCAGCAGCCCACGGGACAGGAGTGAGACCCAGTACTTC. Its translation: CASSPRDRSETQYF. The J gene is TRBJ2-5, the V gene TRBV7-9, with 8 positions matching TRBD1. In germline, CDR1 is SEHNR, CDR2 FQNEAQ (reference sequence). The length of the CDR3 is 14 residues. The J segment lost 5 bases and the V segment lost 5 bases, leaving 7 bases of the junction unmatched.

The V gene is TRBV5-4, the J gene TRBJ1-2, with D possibly matching TRBD1 (5 bases). Trimming removed 0 bases at V and 8 bases at J, with 11 bases between. Germline CDR1 and CDR2: SGHNT and YYREEE (reference sequence). CDR3 length equals 13 residues. The CDR3 protein is CASSLVGEQGYTF. In nucleotides, the CDR3 is TGTGCCAGCAGCTTGGTAGGGGAGCAAGGCTACACCTTC.

This chain uses TRBV7-9 with TRBJ2-3; D unresolved. Germline V lookup: CDR1 SEHNR, CDR2 FQNEAQ (reference sequence). Trimming cost V 0 bases and J 5 bases, with 9 bases left between them. This CDR3 contains 14 residues. CDR3 amino acids: CASSLAVGRDTQYF. CDR3 DNA sequence: TGTGCCAGCAGCTTAGCCGTCGGTAGAGATACGCAGTATTTT.

About this clone: At the DNA level, this CDR3 is encoded by other sequences in the same sample as well. V and J are TRBV5-1 and TRBJ1-3; D unclear. The germline V gene encodes CDR1 SGHRS and CDR2 YFSETQ. Between the trimmed V and J ends, which lost 2 bases and 0 bases, there was a span of 9 bases. The CDR3 sequence is 15 residues long. Here the CDR3 reads CASSLDGSSGNTIYF. The CDR3 DNA is TGCGCCAGCAGCTTAGACGGGTCCTCTGGAAACACCATATATTTT.

J is TRBJ1-2 and V is TRBV18, with TRBD1 as a possible D gene (5 bases). Germline-derived CDR1 and CDR2 are KGHSH and LQKENI. V lost 3 bases to trimming and J lost 5 bases, with 19 bases between them. CDR3 length equals 16 residues. CDR3 residues: CASSPQTAKSSYGYTF. Written as DNA, the CDR3 is TGTGCCAGCTCACCCCAGACAGCCAAATCCTCTTATGGCTACACCTTC.

The chain carries TRBV12-5 and TRBJ1-2; D unresolved. The germline V gene encodes CDR1 LGHNT and CDR2 FRNRAP. Trimming cost V 8 bases and J 3 bases, with 19 bases left between them. This CDR3 has 15 amino acids. The DNA for the CDR3 is TGTGCTAGTCGCCAACCGCACCCTGGGGACTATGGCTACACCTTC. This encodes CASRQPHPGDYGYTF.

J is TRBJ2-1 and V is TRBV5-1, with TRBD1 matching 7 bases. Trimming took 0 bases from V and 8 from J; bases not matched to a gene: 8. This CDR3 has 15 residues. In germline, CDR1 is SGHRS, CDR2 YFSETQ. The CDR3, as DNA: TGCGCCAGCAGCTTGGAACAGGGGATCGGGGATGAGCAGTTCTTC. This gives the protein CASSLEQGIGDEQFF.

This clone came up once. Its ends do not fully match the called genes, so a read error is possible. The gene calls are TRBV5-6 and TRBJ2-1, with 8 bases identical to TRBD1. Germline V gene lookup returns CDR1 SGHDT and CDR2 YYEEEE. This CDR3 comprises 13 residues. CDR3 coding DNA: TGTGCCAGCAGATTGGGACAGGCCAATGAGCAGTTCTTC. Amino acid sequence: CASRLGQANEQFF.

This chain links TRBV11-2 with TRBJ2-6; unclear D gene. This CDR3 spans 17 amino acids. Germline CDR1 and CDR2: SGHAT and FQNNGV. The V gene lost 5 bases and the J gene lost 5 bases, with 19 bases spanning the gap. The chain's CDR3 is CASSPVKQQSRANVLTF. The CDR3 nucleotides are TGTGCCAGCAGCCCAGTCAAGCAACAAAGTCGGGCCAACGTCCTGACTTTC. Looking up the rest from reference TRBV11-2 and TRBJ2-6 gives the full variable domain: EAGVAQSPRYKIIEKRQSVAFWCNPISGHATLYWYQQILGQGPKLLIQFQNNGVVDDSQLPKDRFSAERLKGVDSTLKIQPAKLEDSAVYLCASSPVKQQSRANVLTFGAGSRLTVL.

The V and J genes are TRBV30 and TRBJ1-2; D is undetermined. In germline, CDR1 is GTSNPN, CDR2 SVGIG (reference sequence). The CDR3 runs to 14 residues. V was shortened by 2 bases and J by 7 bases, with 17 bases between the two germline ends. The CDR3 here is CAWSPITRAGGYTF. DNA of the CDR3: TGTGCCTGGAGTCCTATAACCCGGGCGGGTGGCTACACCTTC.

This chain joins TRBV11-2 and TRBJ1-1; D is unclear. Germline-derived CDR1 and CDR2 are SGHAT and FQNNGV. The germline V and J ends were trimmed by 0 bases and 1 base, with 9 bases remaining between them. The CDR3 has 15 residues. In nucleotides, the CDR3 is TGTGCCAGCAGCTTAGATCTGGCAGGGAACACTGAAGCTTTCTTT. Its translation is CASSLDLAGNTEAFF.

The genes are TRBV6-1 and TRBJ1-1; D gene ambiguous. Between the trimmed V and J ends, which lost 6 bases and 2 bases, there was a span of 10 bases. Germline V CDR1 and CDR2: MNHNS, SASEGT. This CDR3 contains 13 residues. The CDR3 is CASRIGVNTEAFF. The CDR3 DNA reads TGTGCCAGCAGAATCGGAGTTAACACTGAAGCTTTCTTT.